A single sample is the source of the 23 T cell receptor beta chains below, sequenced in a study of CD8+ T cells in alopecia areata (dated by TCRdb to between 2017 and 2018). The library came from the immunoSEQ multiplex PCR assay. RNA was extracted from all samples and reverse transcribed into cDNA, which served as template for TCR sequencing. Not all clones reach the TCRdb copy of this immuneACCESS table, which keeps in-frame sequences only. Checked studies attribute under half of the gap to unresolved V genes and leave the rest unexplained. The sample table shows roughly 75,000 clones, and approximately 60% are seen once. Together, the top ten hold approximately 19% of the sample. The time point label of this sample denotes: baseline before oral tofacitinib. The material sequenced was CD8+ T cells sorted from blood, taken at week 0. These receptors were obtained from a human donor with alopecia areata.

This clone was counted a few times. The CDR3 DNA reads TGTGCCTGGAGTGTTTCCTCGGGACGGGAAGCTTTCTTT. Amino acid sequence: CAWSVSSGREAFF. The chain combines TRBV30 with TRBJ1-1; maybe TRBD1 (5 bases). Germline V gives CDR1 GTSNPN, CDR2 SVGIG (reference sequence). V lost 0 bases and J 8 bases, leaving 13 bases between the germline ends. The CDR3 totals 13 residues.

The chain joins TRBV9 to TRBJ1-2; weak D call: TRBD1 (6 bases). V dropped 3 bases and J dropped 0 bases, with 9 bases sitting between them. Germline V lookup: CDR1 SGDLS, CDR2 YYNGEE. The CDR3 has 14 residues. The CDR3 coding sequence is TGTGCCAGCAGCGCGACAGGACCTAACTATGGCTACACCTTC. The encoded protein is CASSATGPNYGYTF.

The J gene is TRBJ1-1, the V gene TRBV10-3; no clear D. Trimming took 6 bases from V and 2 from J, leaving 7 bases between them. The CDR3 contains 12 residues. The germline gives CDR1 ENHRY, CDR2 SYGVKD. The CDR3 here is CAIRSANTEAFF. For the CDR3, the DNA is TGTGCCATCAGATCAGCTAACACTGAAGCTTTCTTT.

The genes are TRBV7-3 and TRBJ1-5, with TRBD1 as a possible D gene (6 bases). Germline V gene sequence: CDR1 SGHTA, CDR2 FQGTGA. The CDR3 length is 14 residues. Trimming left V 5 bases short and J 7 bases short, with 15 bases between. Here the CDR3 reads CASSPTGSGQPQHF. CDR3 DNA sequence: TGTGCCAGCAGCCCTACAGGGTCGGGGCAGCCCCAGCATTTT.

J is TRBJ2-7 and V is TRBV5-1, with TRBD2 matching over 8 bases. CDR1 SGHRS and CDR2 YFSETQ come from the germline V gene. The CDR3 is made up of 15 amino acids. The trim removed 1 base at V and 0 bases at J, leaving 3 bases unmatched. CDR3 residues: CASSLSAGASYEQYF. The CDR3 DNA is TGCGCCAGCAGCTTGTCAGCGGGGGCCTCCTACGAGCAGTACTTC.

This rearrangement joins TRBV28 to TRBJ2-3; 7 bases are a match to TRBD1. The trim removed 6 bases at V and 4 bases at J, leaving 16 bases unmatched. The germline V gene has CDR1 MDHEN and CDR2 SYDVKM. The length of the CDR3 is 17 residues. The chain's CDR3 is CASSARQGTGVADTQYF. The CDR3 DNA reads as TGTGCCAGCAGCGCCCGACAGGGAACCGGTGTTGCAGATACGCAGTATTTT. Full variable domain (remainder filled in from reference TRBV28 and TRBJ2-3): DVKVTQSSRYLVKRTGEKVFLECVQDMDHENMFWYRQDPGLGLRLIYFSYDVKMKEKGDIPEGYSVSREKKERFSLILESASTNQTSMYLCASSARQGTGVADTQYFGPGTRLTVL.

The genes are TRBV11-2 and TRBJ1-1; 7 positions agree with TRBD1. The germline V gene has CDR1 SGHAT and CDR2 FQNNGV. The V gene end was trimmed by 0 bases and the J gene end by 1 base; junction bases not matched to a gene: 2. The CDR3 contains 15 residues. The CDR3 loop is CASSLDQGGNTEAFF. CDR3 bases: TGTGCCAGCAGCTTAGATCAGGGGGGGAACACTGAAGCTTTCTTT. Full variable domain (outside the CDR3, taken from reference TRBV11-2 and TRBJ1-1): EAGVAQSPRYKIIEKRQSVAFWCNPISGHATLYWYQQILGQGPKLLIQFQNNGVVDDSQLPKDRFSAERLKGVDSTLKIQPAKLEDSAVYLCASSLDQGGNTEAFFGQGTRLTVV.

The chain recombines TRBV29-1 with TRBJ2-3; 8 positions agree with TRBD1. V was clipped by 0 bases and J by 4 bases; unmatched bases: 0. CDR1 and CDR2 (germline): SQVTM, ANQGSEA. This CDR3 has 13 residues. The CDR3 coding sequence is TGCAGCGTTGAAGAGACAGGGGCAGATACGCAGTATTTT. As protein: CSVEETGADTQYF.

The CDR3 nucleotides read TGTGCCAGCAGCTTAGCGAGCACCGGGGAGCTGTTTTTT. It yields the protein CASSLASTGELFF. The gene calls are TRBV7-2 and TRBJ2-2, with D unclear. V was clipped by 0 bases and J by 4 bases, with 3 bases between them. Germline values: CDR1 SGHTA, CDR2 FQGNSA. There are 13 residues in the CDR3.

The chain's CDR3 is CAWAGDYYNEQFF. Here the CDR3 DNA reads TGTGCCTGGGCGGGGGACTATTACAATGAGCAGTTCTTC. The rearrangement uses TRBV30 and TRBJ2-1; 7 bases are a match to TRBD2. V gave up 5 bases and J gave up 4 bases; unmatched junction bases: 5. Looked up from germline, CDR1 is GTSNPN and CDR2 is SVGIG (reference sequence). The CDR3 is made up of 13 amino acids. Combining the CDR3 with reference TRBV30 and TRBJ2-1 gives the whole variable domain SQTIHQWPATLVQPVGSPLSLECTVEGTSNPNLYWYRQAAGRGLQLLFYSVGIGQISSEVPQNLSASRPQDRQFILSSKKLLLSDSGFYLCAWAGDYYNEQFFGPGTRLTVL.

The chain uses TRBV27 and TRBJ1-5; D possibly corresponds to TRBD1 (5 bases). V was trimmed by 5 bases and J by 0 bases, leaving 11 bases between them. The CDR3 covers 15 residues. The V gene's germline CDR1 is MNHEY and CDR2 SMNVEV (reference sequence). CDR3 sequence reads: CASSPGGLSNQPQHF. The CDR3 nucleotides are TGTGCCAGCAGTCCCGGGGGACTTAGCAATCAGCCCCAGCATTTT.

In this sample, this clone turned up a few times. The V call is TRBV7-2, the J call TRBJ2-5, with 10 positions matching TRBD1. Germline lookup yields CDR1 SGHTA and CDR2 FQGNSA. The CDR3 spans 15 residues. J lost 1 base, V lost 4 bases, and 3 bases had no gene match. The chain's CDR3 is CASSSDRGPQETQYF. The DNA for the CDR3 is TGTGCCAGCAGCTCAGACAGGGGGCCCCAAGAGACCCAGTACTTC.

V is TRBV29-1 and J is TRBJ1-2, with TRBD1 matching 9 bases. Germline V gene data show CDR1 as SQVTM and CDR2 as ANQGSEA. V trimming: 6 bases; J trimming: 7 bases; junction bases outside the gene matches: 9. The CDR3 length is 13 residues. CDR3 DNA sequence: TGCAGCGTCGATTTCGGACAGGGGCGTGGCTACACCTTC. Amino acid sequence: CSVDFGQGRGYTF.

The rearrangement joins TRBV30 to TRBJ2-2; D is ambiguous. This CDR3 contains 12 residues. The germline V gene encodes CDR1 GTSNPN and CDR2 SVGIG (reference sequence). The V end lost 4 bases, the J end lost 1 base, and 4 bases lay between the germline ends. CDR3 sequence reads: CAWNENTGELFF. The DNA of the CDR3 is TGTGCCTGGAATGAGAACACCGGGGAGCTGTTTTTT.

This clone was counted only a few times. CDR3 residues: CAIWGSGPYNEQFF. The CDR3 DNA sequence: TGTGCCATCTGGGGTAGCGGGCCCTACAATGAGCAGTTCTTC. The chain carries TRBV10-3 and TRBJ2-1, with 7 bases aligning to TRBD2. V trimming: 8 bases; J trimming: 2 bases; junction bases outside the gene matches: 6. Germline CDR1 reads ENHRY; CDR2 reads SYGVKD. CDR3 size: 14 residues.

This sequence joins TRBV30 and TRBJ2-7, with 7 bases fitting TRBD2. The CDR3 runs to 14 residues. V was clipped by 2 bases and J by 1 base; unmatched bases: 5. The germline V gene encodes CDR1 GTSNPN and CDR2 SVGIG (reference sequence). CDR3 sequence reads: CAWSSGAGSYEQYF. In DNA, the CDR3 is TGTGCCTGGAGTTCAGGAGCGGGGTCCTACGAGCAGTACTTC. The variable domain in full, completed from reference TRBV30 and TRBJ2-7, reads SQTIHQWPATLVQPVGSPLSLECTVEGTSNPNLYWYRQAAGRGLQLLFYSVGIGQISSEVPQNLSASRPQDRQFILSSKKLLLSDSGFYLCAWSSGAGSYEQYFGPGTRLTVT.

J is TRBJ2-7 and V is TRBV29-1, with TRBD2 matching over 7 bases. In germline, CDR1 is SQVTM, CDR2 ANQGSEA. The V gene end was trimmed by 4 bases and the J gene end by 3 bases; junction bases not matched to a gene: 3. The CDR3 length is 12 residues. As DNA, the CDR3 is TGCAGCGTTGGGGAGGGGAGCTACGAGCAGTACTTC. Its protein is CSVGEGSYEQYF.

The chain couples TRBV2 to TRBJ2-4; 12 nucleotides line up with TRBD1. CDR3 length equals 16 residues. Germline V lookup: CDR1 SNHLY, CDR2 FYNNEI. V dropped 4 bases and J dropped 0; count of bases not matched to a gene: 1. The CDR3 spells CASSGDRGQAKNIQYF. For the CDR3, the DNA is TGTGCCAGCAGTGGGGACAGGGGGCAAGCCAAAAACATTCAGTACTTC.

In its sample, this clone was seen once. The CDR3 DNA follows: TGTGCCACGGGAGGGGGACAGGGTACAGATACGCAGTATTTT. It specifies CATGGGQGTDTQYF. The J gene is TRBJ2-3, the V gene TRBV27; possibly TRBD1 for D (9 bases). Germline V lookup: CDR1 MNHEY, CDR2 SMNVEV (reference sequence). The length of the CDR3 is 14 residues. V lost 10 bases and J lost 3, with 17 bases in between.

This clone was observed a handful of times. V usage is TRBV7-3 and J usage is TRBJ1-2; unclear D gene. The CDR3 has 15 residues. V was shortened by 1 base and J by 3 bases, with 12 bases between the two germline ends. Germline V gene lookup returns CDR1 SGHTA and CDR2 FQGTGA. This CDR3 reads CASSLNSRTDYGYTF. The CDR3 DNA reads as TGTGCCAGCAGCTTAAATTCCAGGACTGACTATGGCTACACCTTC.

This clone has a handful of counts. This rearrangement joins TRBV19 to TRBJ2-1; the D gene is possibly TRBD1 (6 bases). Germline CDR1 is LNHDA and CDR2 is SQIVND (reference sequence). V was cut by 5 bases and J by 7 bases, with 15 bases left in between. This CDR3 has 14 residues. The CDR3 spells CASSVAQGSNEQFF. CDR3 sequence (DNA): TGTGCCAGTAGTGTTGCACAGGGCAGTAATGAGCAGTTCTTC.

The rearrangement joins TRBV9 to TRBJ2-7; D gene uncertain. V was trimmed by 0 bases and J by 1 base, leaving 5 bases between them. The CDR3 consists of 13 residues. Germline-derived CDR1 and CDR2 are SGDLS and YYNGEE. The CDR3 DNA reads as TGTGCCAGCAGCGTAGGGGTGTCCTACGAGCAGTACTTC. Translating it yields CASSVGVSYEQYF. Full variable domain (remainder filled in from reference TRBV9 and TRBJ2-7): DSGVTQTPKHLITATGQRVTLRCSPRSGDLSVYWYQQSLDQGLQFLIQYYNGEERAKGNILERFSAQQFPDLHSELNLSSLELGDSALYFCASSVGVSYEQYFGPGTRLTVT.

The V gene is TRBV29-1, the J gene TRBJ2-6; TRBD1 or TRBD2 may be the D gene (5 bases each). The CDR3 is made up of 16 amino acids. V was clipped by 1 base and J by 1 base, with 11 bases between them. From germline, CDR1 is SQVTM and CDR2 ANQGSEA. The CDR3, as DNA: TGCAGCGTTGAAGTGGAATGGGGGTCTGGGGCCAACGTCCTGACTTTC. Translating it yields CSVEVEWGSGANVLTF.